Following are 32 T cell receptor beta chains from one sample sequenced in a study of blood T cell repertoires in COVID-19. The table came from immunoSEQ multiplex PCR; TCRdb's copy has only in-frame clones and leaves some out. The data contain tens of thousands of clones, about 85% of them singletons. The sample was peripheral blood. All receptors come from a man between 60 and 75 years old with acute or convalescent COVID-19.

The gene calls are TRBV7-2 and TRBJ2-7; D remains ambiguous. Germline lookup yields CDR1 SGHTA and CDR2 FQGNSA. V dropped 1 base and J dropped 0 bases, with 7 bases sitting between them. CDR3 size: 14 residues. The CDR3: CASSLGAGSYEQYF. Here the CDR3 DNA reads TGTGCCAGCAGCTTAGGAGCCGGCTCCTACGAGCAGTACTTC. Full variable domain (remainder filled in from reference TRBV7-2 and TRBJ2-7): GAGVSQSPSNKVTEKGKDVELRCDPISGHTALYWYRQSLGQGLEFLIYFQGNSAPDKSGLPSDRFSAERTGGSVSTLTIQRTQQEDSAVYLCASSLGAGSYEQYFGPGTRLTVT.

This clone was counted only a few times. The V and J genes are TRBV19 and TRBJ2-2; D is perhaps TRBD2 (5 bases). Trimming removed 4 bases at V and 4 bases at J, with 13 bases between. The germline gives CDR1 LNHDA, CDR2 SQIVND (reference sequence). This CDR3 is 15 amino acids long. The CDR3 region is CASSTASGSTGELFF. The CDR3 coding sequence is TGTGCCAGTAGTACCGCGTCGGGGAGCACCGGGGAGCTGTTTTTT.

J is TRBJ2-3 and V is TRBV28; possible D gene TRBD2, 6 bases. The CDR3 sequence is 17 residues long. CDR1 and CDR2 (germline): MDHEN, SYDVKM. V lost 3 bases and J lost 2, with 18 bases in between. The CDR3 nucleotides read TGTGCCAGCAGTTTCGTCGGGGGACCATCATCCACAGATACGCAGTATTTT. Protein sequence: CASSFVGGPSSTDTQYF.

The CDR3 region has the DNA TGTGCCATCAGTCACAATGGACAGGGAGACTACACCTTC. Its protein is CAISHNGQGDYTF. The genes are TRBV10-3 and TRBJ1-2, with 8 bases that match TRBD1. CDR3 length: 13 amino acids. Per germline, CDR1 ENHRY and CDR2 SYGVKD. J gave up 10 bases and V 5 bases, and 9 bases lay outside the gene matches.

This sequence joins TRBV27 and TRBJ1-2; 10 bases fit TRBD1. This CDR3 has 16 residues. V lost 5 bases and J lost 3; bases outside the gene matches: 9. Per the germline V gene, CDR1 is MNHEY and CDR2 is SMNVEV (reference sequence). The CDR3 protein is CASSPDRGLVDYGYTF. The CDR3 coding sequence is TGTGCCAGCAGTCCAGACAGGGGGCTAGTGGACTATGGCTACACCTTC.

V is TRBV18 and J is TRBJ2-3; 10 bases match TRBD1. This CDR3 contains 17 residues. The J segment lost 0 bases and the V segment lost 3 bases, leaving 6 bases of the junction unmatched. CDR1 is KGHSH, CDR2 LQKENI, per germline. CDR3 coding DNA: TGTGCCAGCTCACCGCAGACAGGGGGCCCGAGCACAGATACGCAGTATTTT. As protein: CASSPQTGGPSTDTQYF. Full variable domain (rest looked up from reference TRBV18 and TRBJ2-3): NAGVMQNPRHLVRRRGQEARLRCSPMKGHSHVYWYRQLPEEGLKFMVYLQKENIIDESGMPKERFSAEFPKEGPSILRIQQVVRGDSAAYFCASSPQTGGPSTDTQYFGPGTRLTVL.

This clone has only one observation. CDR3 sequence (DNA): TGTGCCAGCAGCTTACTTGGGACAGCTTCCTACGAGCAGTACTTC. Protein: CASSLLGTASYEQYF. The chain employs TRBV7-8 and TRBJ2-7; TRBD1 aligns across 7 bases. There are 15 residues in the CDR3. Germline assignment: CDR1 SGHVS and CDR2 FQNEAQ. Germline trimming cut 2 bases from V and 1 base from J; bases unmatched to any gene: 5.

The chain has TRBV7-2 and TRBJ1-1, with D possibly TRBD1 on 5 matching bases. This CDR3 has 13 residues. Trimming left V 0 bases short and J 4 bases short, with 6 bases between. Per germline, CDR1 SGHTA and CDR2 FQGNSA. Here the CDR3 DNA reads TGTGCCAGCAGCTTAGCCCAGGGCACTGAAGCTTTCTTT. This translates into CASSLAQGTEAFF.

The chain uses TRBV10-3 and TRBJ1-4; no firm D call. Germline CDR1 reads ENHRY; CDR2 reads SYGVKD. The V end was cut by 2 bases, the J end by 7 bases, with 14 bases between. The CDR3 contains 15 residues. The CDR3 sequence: CAISETSAVGEKLFF. DNA for the CDR3: TGTGCCATCAGTGAGACCTCAGCGGTTGGTGAAAAACTGTTTTTT.

V and J are TRBV19 and TRBJ2-6, with D unresolved. Trimming shortened V by 7 bases and J by 0 bases, and 7 bases separated the two germline ends. CDR1 and CDR2 from the germline V gene are LNHDA and SQIVND (reference sequence). The CDR3 runs to 14 residues. The CDR3 reads CASTPSSGANVLTF. CDR3 bases: TGTGCCAGTACCCCTTCCTCTGGGGCCAACGTCCTGACTTTC. Together with reference TRBV19 and TRBJ2-6, the CDR3 gives the full variable domain: DGGITQSPKYLFRKEGQNVTLSCEQNLNHDAMYWYRQDPGQGLRLIYYSQIVNDFQKGDIAEGYSVSREKKESFPLTVTSAQKNPTAFYLCASTPSSGANVLTFGAGSRLTVL.

This clone was seen a handful of times. The chain couples TRBV11-3 to TRBJ2-1; D is uncertain. V was clipped by 5 bases and J by 5 bases, with 16 bases between them. CDR3 length: 15 amino acids. CDR1 and CDR2 from the germline V gene are SGHNT and YENEEA. Here the CDR3 reads CASSHSGRDNNEQFF. DNA for the CDR3: TGTGCCAGCAGCCATTCTGGCCGAGACAACAATGAGCAGTTCTTC.

This chain links TRBV11-3 with TRBJ2-3, with D perhaps TRBD2 (5 bases). The CDR3 covers 14 residues. V lost 1 base and J lost 4, with 9 bases in between. Germline V lookup: CDR1 SGHNT, CDR2 YENEEA. This CDR3 reads CASSLGLAPDTQYF. The CDR3 DNA follows: TGTGCCAGCAGCTTAGGTCTAGCTCCAGATACGCAGTATTTT.

This clone was seen a handful of times. The V gene is TRBV3-1 (or the pseudogene TRBV3-2), the J gene TRBJ1-2; the D gene is possibly TRBD1 (6 bases). Germline V CDR1 and CDR2: LGHDT, YNNKEL (reference sequence). Trimming pared 4 bases from V and 0 bases from J, leaving 12 bases between. The CDR3 covers 15 residues. The CDR3 loop reads CASSPHREANYGYTF. CDR3 sequence (DNA): TGTGCCAGCAGCCCCCACAGGGAAGCTAACTATGGCTACACCTTC.

V and J are TRBV4-1 and TRBJ1-1; D possibly corresponds to TRBD1 (5 bases). There are 13 residues in the CDR3. Trimming stripped 4 bases from V and 11 bases from J, with 17 bases between. Looked up from germline, CDR1 is MGHRA and CDR2 is YSYEKL. The CDR3: CASSPGAGMLAFF. In nucleotides, the CDR3 is TGCGCCAGCAGCCCTGGGGCAGGGATGTTGGCTTTCTTT.

J is TRBJ2-5 and V is TRBV24-1, with TRBD2 matching over 12 bases. The CDR3 consists of 14 residues. Germline V CDR1 and CDR2: KGHDR, SFDVKD. Losses at the gene ends were 9 bases for V and 5 bases for J; bases not matched to a gene: 6. CDR3 protein: CATSPSGRGETQYF. In nucleotides, the CDR3 is TGTGCCACCTCTCCTAGCGGGAGGGGGGAGACCCAGTACTTC.

The CDR3 nucleotides read TGTGCCAGCAGTTCCCTAGTTCCCGGGGAGCTGTTTTTT. Protein sequence: CASSSLVPGELFF. The chain couples TRBV6-2 or TRBV6-3 to TRBJ2-2; D not resolved. The V and J ends lost 4 bases and 6 bases respectively, with 9 bases between them. CDR1 and CDR2 from the germline V gene are MNHEY and SVGEGT. The CDR3 is made up of 13 amino acids.

The rearrangement uses TRBV25-1 and TRBJ1-1; a possible D gene is TRBD1 (6 bases). V was cut by 7 bases and J by 5 bases, with 11 bases left in between. CDR3 size: 12 residues. Germline CDR1 reads MGHDK; CDR2 reads SYGVNS. DNA of the CDR3: TGTGCCAGCAAGATAGGGGGAACTGAAGCTTTCTTT. This gives the protein CASKIGGTEAFF.

The chain uses TRBV7-2 and TRBJ1-5; tentatively, D is TRBD1 (5 bases). The V end was cut by 1 base, the J end by 0 bases, with 10 bases between. The length of the CDR3 is 16 residues. The germline gives CDR1 SGHTA, CDR2 FQGNSA. The CDR3 DNA sequence: TGTGCCAGCAGCTTAGAGGGGTTTTATAGCAATCAGCCCCAGCATTTT. Amino acids: CASSLEGFYSNQPQHF. Variable domain in full (rest from reference TRBV7-2 and TRBJ1-5): GAGVSQSPSNKVTEKGKDVELRCDPISGHTALYWYRQSLGQGLEFLIYFQGNSAPDKSGLPSDRFSAERTGGSVSTLTIQRTQQEDSAVYLCASSLEGFYSNQPQHFGDGTRLSIL.

The V call is TRBV4-1, the J call TRBJ1-2; unclear D gene. V was shortened by 4 bases and J by 0 bases, with 12 bases between the two germline ends. Per the germline V gene, CDR1 is MGHRA and CDR2 is YSYEKL. The length of the CDR3 is 15 residues. CDR3 in amino acids: CASSRDLRANYGYTF. As DNA, the CDR3 is TGCGCCAGCAGCCGAGACCTACGTGCTAACTATGGCTACACCTTC.

The table lists this clone with a count of one. The genes are TRBV20-1 and TRBJ1-5; no definite D call. The CDR3 totals 14 residues. Deletions cut 3 bases from V and 3 bases from J, with 12 bases between. The germline V gene has CDR1 DFQATT and CDR2 SNEGSKA (reference sequence). The CDR3 region has the DNA TGCAGTGCTAGTCCACCGGGTCCCAATCAGCCCCAGCATTTT. Translated: CSASPPGPNQPQHF.

The V gene is TRBV7-3, the J gene TRBJ1-6; 8 bases align to TRBD1. Germline trimming cut 3 bases from V and 9 bases from J; bases unmatched to any gene: 10. CDR3 length: 16 residues. From germline, CDR1 is SGHTA and CDR2 FQGTGA. CDR3 nucleotide sequence: TGTGCCAGCAGCTTTGCCCCCCAGGGGGCTGGTTCACCCCTCCACTTT. Protein sequence: CASSFAPQGAGSPLHF.

The chain links TRBV7-9 to TRBJ2-5; D gene uncertain. Germline V gives CDR1 SEHNR, CDR2 FQNEAQ (reference sequence). V was cut by 5 bases and J by 3 bases, with 13 bases left in between. There are 14 residues in the CDR3. This chain's CDR3 is CASSQRNLEETQYF. CDR3 DNA: TGTGCCAGCAGCCAGAGGAATTTGGAAGAGACCCAGTACTTC.

Only one count was recorded for this clone. V and J are TRBV7-9 and TRBJ2-2; D might be TRBD2 (6 bases). Trimming shortened V by 5 bases and J by 7 bases, and 11 bases separated the two germline ends. The CDR3 covers 13 residues. Per the germline V gene, CDR1 is SEHNR and CDR2 is FQNEAQ (reference sequence). The CDR3 coding sequence is TGTGCCAGCAGCCCCTCCGGGAGCGGGGAGCTGTTTTTT. Translating gives CASSPSGSGELFF. Looking up the rest from reference TRBV7-9 and TRBJ2-2 gives the full variable domain: DTGVSQNPRHKITKRGQNVTFRCDPISEHNRLYWYRQTLGQGPEFLTYFQNEAQLEKSRLLSDRFSAERPKGSFSTLEIQRTEQGDSAMYLCASSPSGSGELFFGEGSRLTVL.

This chain connects TRBV25-1 to TRBJ1-1; tentatively, D is TRBD1 (5 bases). The CDR3 is made up of 14 amino acids. Germline lookup yields CDR1 MGHDK and CDR2 SYGVNS. V was cut by 3 bases and J by 2 bases, with 10 bases left in between. This CDR3 reads CASSDQGFNTEAFF. The DNA of the CDR3 is TGTGCCAGCAGTGACCAGGGATTCAACACTGAAGCTTTCTTT.

V and J are TRBV7-6 and TRBJ1-5; the D gene is possibly TRBD1 (6 bases). The germline V gene has CDR1 SGHVS and CDR2 FNYEAQ. Trimming removed 1 base at V and 5 bases at J, with 9 bases between. This CDR3 spans 14 amino acids. CDR3 loop: CASSLGDTDQPQHF. The DNA for the CDR3 is TGTGCCAGCAGCTTAGGGGACACTGATCAGCCCCAGCATTTT.

The chain carries TRBV15 and TRBJ1-1, with D perhaps matching TRBD1 (6 bases). The germline CDR1 and CDR2 sequences are LNHNV and YYDKDF (reference sequence). V lost 1 base and J 6 bases, leaving 12 bases between the germline ends. The CDR3 runs 14 residues. CDR3 bases: TGTGCCACCAGCAGAGGCCAGGGGATCCCTGAAGCTTTCTTT. As protein: CATSRGQGIPEAFF.

This clone is a singleton in its sample. The rearrangement joins TRBV7-2 to TRBJ1-2; 7 nucleotides line up with TRBD1. Germline CDR1 and CDR2: SGHTA and FQGNSA. V lost 1 base to trimming and J lost 7 bases; unmatched junction nucleotides: 3. The CDR3 consists of 13 residues. DNA of the CDR3: TGTGCCAGCAGCTTAGACAGGGGTAGTGGCTACACCTTC. Translating gives CASSLDRGSGYTF.

The chain has TRBV28 and TRBJ1-1; 7 positions agree with TRBD1. Germline V gene sequence: CDR1 MDHEN, CDR2 SYDVKM. V shed 4 bases and J 5 bases; nucleotides not matched to a gene: 7. The CDR3 is 14 residues long. Written as DNA, the CDR3 is TGTGCCAGCAGTTCACAGGGGACGTGGACTGAAGCTTTCTTT. This sequence encodes CASSSQGTWTEAFF.

V usage is TRBV2 and J usage is TRBJ2-1; D remains ambiguous. Trimming took off 3 bases at V and 8 bases at J, with 5 bases between the two ends. Germline loops: CDR1 SNHLY, CDR2 FYNNEI. The CDR3 consists of 11 residues. CDR3 in DNA: TGTGCCAGCAGTGAGGAGTATGAGCAGTTCTTC. Protein sequence: CASSEEYEQFF.

V is TRBV28 and J is TRBJ2-1; TRBD1 might be the D (5 bases). V lost 5 bases, J lost 13 bases, and 15 bases lay in between. The germline V gene has CDR1 MDHEN and CDR2 SYDVKM. The CDR3 is 12 amino acids. The CDR3 nucleotides read TGTGCCAGCAGTCCCCAATGGCAGGGTCAGTTCTTC. Its protein product is CASSPQWQGQFF.

The chain recombines TRBV7-9 with TRBJ1-6; tentative D call: TRBD1 (5 bases). Germline V CDR1 and CDR2: SEHNR, FQNEAQ (reference sequence). CDR3 length equals 13 residues. Trimming took 5 bases from V and 14 from J, leaving 16 bases between them. DNA for the CDR3: TGTGCCAGCAGCCCGGGACCTACGGGGGCCCTCCACTTT. Its translation is CASSPGPTGALHF. The full variable domain, completed using reference TRBV7-9 and TRBJ1-6, is DTGVSQNPRHKITKRGQNVTFRCDPISEHNRLYWYRQTLGQGPEFLTYFQNEAQLEKSRLLSDRFSAERPKGSFSTLEIQRTEQGDSAMYLCASSPGPTGALHFGNGTRLTVT.

The gene calls are TRBV6-5 and TRBJ1-1; TRBD1 is a possible D gene (6 bases). Per germline, CDR1 MNHEY and CDR2 SVGAGI. The V end lost 7 bases, the J end lost 1 base, and 13 bases lay between the germline ends. CDR3 length: 14 amino acids. The CDR3 here is CASTLAGANTEAFF. The CDR3 DNA reads as TGTGCCAGCACCCTTGCAGGGGCGAACACTGAAGCTTTCTTT.